The T cell receptor (beta chain) described here comes from a study of blood T cell repertoires in COVID-19. For the study at large: Donors in the United States, Italy and Spain gave samples during acute or convalescent COVID-19. T cells, B-cell-depleted T cells, or PBMCs provided the cDNA or gDNA that served as material.

Original handling: The authors estimated nucleated cell counts from reference gene primer amplification. Profiling relied on immunoSEQ multiplex PCR, and the TCRdb table lists in-frame clones only, not all of them. V, J and clone size reflect that table, while D and trimming were determined from the DNA. The sample has around 430,000 clones; around nine tenths are singletons. Looked up from germline, CDR1 is MDHEN and CDR2 is SYDVKM. With 7 bases clipped from V and 4 bases from J, the junction kept 7 bases outside the gene matches. The CDR3 has 14 residues. Participants came from about 24 US areas, aged about 18 to 89 years.

The source of this sequence is a woman between 50 and 59 years old who had recovered from COVID-19. This chain joins TRBV28 and TRBJ2-7, with 10 bases matching TRBD2. What was sequenced was PBMCs or T cells enriched from blood (not recorded which). CDR3 bases: TGTGCCAGCACCACCGGGACTAGCGTGTACGAGCAGTACTTC. This gives the protein CASTTGTSVYEQYF.